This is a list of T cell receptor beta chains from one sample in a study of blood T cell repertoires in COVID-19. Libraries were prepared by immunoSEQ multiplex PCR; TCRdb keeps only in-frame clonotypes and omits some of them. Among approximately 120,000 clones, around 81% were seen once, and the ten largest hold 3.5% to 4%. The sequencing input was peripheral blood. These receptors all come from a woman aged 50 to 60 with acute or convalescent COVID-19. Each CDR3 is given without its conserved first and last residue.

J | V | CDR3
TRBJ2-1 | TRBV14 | ASSQVSGGEQF
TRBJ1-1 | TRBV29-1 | SVPGLTGIGAF
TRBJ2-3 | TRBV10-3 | AIAGADTDTQY
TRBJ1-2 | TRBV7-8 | ASSSRVNYGYT
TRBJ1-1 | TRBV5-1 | ASSARGPIEAF
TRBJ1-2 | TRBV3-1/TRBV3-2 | ASSQEGRGTMGYGYT
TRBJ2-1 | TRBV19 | ASSGGGLGQF
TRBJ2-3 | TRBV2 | ASSSLEGLAGPLCTDTQY
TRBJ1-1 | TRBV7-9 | ASSLAGAENTEAF
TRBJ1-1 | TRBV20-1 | SASFMNTEAF
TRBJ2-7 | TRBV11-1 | ASSLASGPYEQY
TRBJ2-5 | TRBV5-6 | ASSPPPASGQETQY
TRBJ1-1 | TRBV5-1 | ASSLKAQGDEAF
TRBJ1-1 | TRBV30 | AWSVRVEAF
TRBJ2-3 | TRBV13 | ASSTRITDTQY
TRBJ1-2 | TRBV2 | AKRAGENYGYT
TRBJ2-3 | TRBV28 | ASRNWVRDSTDTQY
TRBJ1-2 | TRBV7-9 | ASSLAGQGIGGYT
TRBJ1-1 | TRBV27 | ASSPNRAPEAF
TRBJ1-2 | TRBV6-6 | ASSPGTGDGYT
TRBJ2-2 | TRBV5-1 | ASSLGTSVTGELF
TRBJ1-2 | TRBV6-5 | ASTTRTGTYGYT
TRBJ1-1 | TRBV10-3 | ATGQEEGRQRPEAF
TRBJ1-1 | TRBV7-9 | ASSLAGTYTEAF
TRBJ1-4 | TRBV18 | ASSPRGGGQEKLF